This paragraph reports one TCR beta chain. Its antigen target is currently unknown. No base qualities exist here, and no much larger clone lies one base off it. The trim is 7 bases for V and 5 bases for J, with a gap of 23 bases between the germline ends. The CDR3 holds 16 amino acids from the cysteine to the phenylalanine. Solely the CDR3 DNA is kept, with 48 bases framed from the first base. Sequences LNHDA (CDR1) and SQIVND (CDR2) are obtained from the germline V gene (reference sequence). Genomic DNA was isolated from the sorted cells so that the TCRbeta CDR3 region could be sequenced. The immunoSEQ Assay was used to sequence the TCRbeta CDR3 regions. As stored in TCRdb, this immuneACCESS dataset retains in-frame rearrangements with V and J assigned. A fraction of the clones does not appear; measured against another copy, unresolved V genes explain less than half of the discrepancy, and the remainder lacks a known reason. The sample data list about 58,000 clones, and about 85% of these were observed just once. The ten largest clonotypes hold under 0.8% of the sample.

These data belong to a study of OX40 agonist ivuxolimab in advanced cancers. Regarding the complete study: The costimulatory receptor OX40 (CD134) was targeted by ivuxolimab, a fully human IgG2 agonistic monoclonal antibody. The paper covers the monotherapy dose-escalation part of the phase I ivuxolimab trial, which included N ≈ 52 patients. Three dose-escalation patients achieved partial responses, one with hepatocellular carcinoma and two with cutaneous melanoma. Prior anti-PD-1, anti-PD-L1 or anti-CTLA-4 therapy was permitted, and approximately 39% of dose-escalation patients had received checkpoint inhibitors. The purpose of peripheral TCRbeta sequencing was to test whether ivuxolimab changed TCR sequence diversity and led to clonal T-cell expansion. The dose-escalation cohort was over 70% male with a mean age of around 64 years, ranging from roughly 23 to 90. Of the 50 to 55 dose-escalation patients, hepatocellular carcinoma was present in roughly 19, melanoma in about 15, renal cell carcinoma in 9 and head and neck cancer in 9. Intravenous ivuxolimab was administered to patients every 2 weeks at six dose levels: 0.01, 0.1, 0.3, 1.5, 3 and 10 mg/kg.

Patients with a history of autoimmune disease or receiving systemic immunosuppression were excluded from the trial. Peripheral blood for TCR sequencing was collected from all dose cohorts at baseline, on cycle 4 day 1, and on cycle 7 day 1. Samples were obtained from an open-label, multicenter, first-in-human phase I dose-escalation trial of ivuxolimab. The trial enrolled adults with locally advanced or metastatic head and neck squamous cell, hepatocellular, melanoma or renal cell carcinoma. Before TCR sequencing, CD4+ and CD8+ T cells were separately sorted from peripheral blood. Broader findings and caveats from the paper: Partial responders in the 0.1-3.0 mg/kg groups had among the lowest normalized peripheral clonal expansion, especially among CD8+ T cells. Antigen specificity was not determined for the clonally expanded peripheral T cells. After ivuxolimab, CD8+ T cells had more expanded clones than CD4+ T cells on average. At doses of 0.1 to 3.0 mg/kg, clonal expansion of both CD4+ and CD8+ T cells in blood was seen between baseline and week 6. Low levels of normalized T-cell clonal expansion were also shown by some nonresponding patients.

The sample was CD4+ or CD8+ T cells sorted from blood, taken in a trial of the OX40 agonist ivuxolimab. Recombination joined TRBV19 with TRBJ1-2; the best D guess is TRBD1, with 6 bases matching. The sequence derives from an adult with an advanced solid tumor such as melanoma, head and neck, liver or kidney cancer. The CDR3 in this case is CASIQGGGSVTYGYTF. The DNA reads TGTGCCAGTATCCAGGGAGGGGGTTCCGTGACTTATGGCTACACCTTC.